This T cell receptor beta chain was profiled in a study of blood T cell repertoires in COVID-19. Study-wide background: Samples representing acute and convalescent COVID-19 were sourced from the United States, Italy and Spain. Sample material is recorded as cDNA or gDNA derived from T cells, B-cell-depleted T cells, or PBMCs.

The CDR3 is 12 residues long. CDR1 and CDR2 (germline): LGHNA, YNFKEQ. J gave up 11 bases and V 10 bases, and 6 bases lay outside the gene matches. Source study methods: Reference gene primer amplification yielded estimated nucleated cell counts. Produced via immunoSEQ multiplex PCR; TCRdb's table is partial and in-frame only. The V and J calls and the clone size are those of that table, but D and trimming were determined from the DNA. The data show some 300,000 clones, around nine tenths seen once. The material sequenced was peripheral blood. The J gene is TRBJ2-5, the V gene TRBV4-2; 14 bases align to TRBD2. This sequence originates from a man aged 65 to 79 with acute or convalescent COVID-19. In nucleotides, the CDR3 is TGTGCCATCGGACTAGCGGGGGGCCCGCAGTACTTC. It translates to CAIGLAGGPQYF.